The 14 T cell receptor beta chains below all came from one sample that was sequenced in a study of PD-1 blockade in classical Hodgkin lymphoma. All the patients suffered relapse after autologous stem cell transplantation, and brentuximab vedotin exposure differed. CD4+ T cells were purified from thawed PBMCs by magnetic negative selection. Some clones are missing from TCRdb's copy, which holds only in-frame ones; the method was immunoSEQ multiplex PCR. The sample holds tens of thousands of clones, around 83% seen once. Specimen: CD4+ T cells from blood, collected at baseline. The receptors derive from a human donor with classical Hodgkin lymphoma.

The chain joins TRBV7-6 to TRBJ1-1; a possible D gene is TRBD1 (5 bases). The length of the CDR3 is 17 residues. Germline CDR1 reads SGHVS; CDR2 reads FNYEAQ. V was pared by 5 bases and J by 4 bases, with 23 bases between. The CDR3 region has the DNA TGTGCCAGCAGCCCGACCTCAGGGAGTAGGGTGGGCACTGAAGCTTTCTTT. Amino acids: CASSPTSGSRVGTEAFF.

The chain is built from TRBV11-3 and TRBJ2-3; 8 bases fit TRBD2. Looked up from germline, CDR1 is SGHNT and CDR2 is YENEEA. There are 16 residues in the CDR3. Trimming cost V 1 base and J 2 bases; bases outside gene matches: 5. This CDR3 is CASSLGTSRLTDTQYF. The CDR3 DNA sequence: TGTGCCAGCAGCTTAGGGACTAGCAGACTCACAGATACGCAGTATTTT.

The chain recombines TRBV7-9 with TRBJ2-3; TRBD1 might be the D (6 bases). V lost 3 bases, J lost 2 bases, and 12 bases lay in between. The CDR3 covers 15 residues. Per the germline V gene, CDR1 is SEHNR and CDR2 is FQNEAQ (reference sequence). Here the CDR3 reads CASSFIQGTTDTQYF. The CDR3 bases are TGTGCCAGCAGCTTTATTCAGGGGACCACAGATACGCAGTATTTT. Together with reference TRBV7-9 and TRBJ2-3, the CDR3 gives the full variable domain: DTGVSQNPRHKITKRGQNVTFRCDPISEHNRLYWYRQTLGQGPEFLTYFQNEAQLEKSRLLSDRFSAERPKGSFSTLEIQRTEQGDSAMYLCASSFIQGTTDTQYFGPGTRLTVL.

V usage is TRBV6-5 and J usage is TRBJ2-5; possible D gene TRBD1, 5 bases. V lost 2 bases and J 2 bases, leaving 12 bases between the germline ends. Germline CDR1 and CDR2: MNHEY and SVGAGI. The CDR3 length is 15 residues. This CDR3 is CASSYHLAGQETQYF. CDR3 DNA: TGTGCCAGCAGTTACCACCTGGCAGGGCAAGAGACCCAGTACTTC.

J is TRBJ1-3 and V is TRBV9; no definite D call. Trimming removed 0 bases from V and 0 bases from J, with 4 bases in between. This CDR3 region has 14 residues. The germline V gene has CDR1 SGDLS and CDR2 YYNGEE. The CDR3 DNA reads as TGTGCCAGCAGCGTAGGGCGCTCTGGAAACACCATATATTTT. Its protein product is CASSVGRSGNTIYF.

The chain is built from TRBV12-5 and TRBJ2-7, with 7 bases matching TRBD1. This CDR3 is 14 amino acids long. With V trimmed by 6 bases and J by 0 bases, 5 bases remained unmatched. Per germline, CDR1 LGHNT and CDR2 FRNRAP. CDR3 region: CASGRQGISYEQYF. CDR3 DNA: TGTGCTAGTGGAAGACAGGGAATCTCCTACGAGCAGTACTTC.

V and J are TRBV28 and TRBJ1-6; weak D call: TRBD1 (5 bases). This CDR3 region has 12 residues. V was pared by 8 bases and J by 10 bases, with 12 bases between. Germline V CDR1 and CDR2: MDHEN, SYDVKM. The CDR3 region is CASGGADSPLHF. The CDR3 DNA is TGTGCCAGCGGTGGGGCGGACTCACCCCTCCACTTT.

The DNA of the CDR3 is TGCGCCAGCAGCTCGGGGGCTAGCGGGGGCCCCTCCTACAATGAGCAGTTCTTC. Its translation: CASSSGASGGPSYNEQFF. This chain connects TRBV5-1 to TRBJ2-1; 10 positions agree with TRBD2. V was clipped by 3 bases and J by 0 bases; unmatched bases: 9. The CDR3 contains 18 residues. Germline CDR1 is SGHRS and CDR2 is YFSETQ.

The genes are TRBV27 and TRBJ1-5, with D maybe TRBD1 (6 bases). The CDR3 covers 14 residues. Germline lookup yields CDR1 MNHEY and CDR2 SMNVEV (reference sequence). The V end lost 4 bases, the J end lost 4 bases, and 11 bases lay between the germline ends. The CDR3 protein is CASSWTVGNQPQHF. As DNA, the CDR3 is TGTGCCAGCAGTTGGACAGTTGGAAATCAGCCCCAGCATTTT.

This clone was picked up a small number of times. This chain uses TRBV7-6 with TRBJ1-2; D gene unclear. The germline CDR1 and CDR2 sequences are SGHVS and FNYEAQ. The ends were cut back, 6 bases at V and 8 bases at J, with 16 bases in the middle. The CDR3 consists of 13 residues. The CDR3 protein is CASSLSGEEGYTF. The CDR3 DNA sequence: TGTGCCAGCAGTTTAAGCGGGGAGGAAGGCTACACCTTC.

Here the CDR3 reads CASSLSGVDQPQHF. The CDR3 DNA sequence: TGTGCCAGCAGCTTATCAGGGGTTGATCAGCCCCAGCATTTT. The chain carries TRBV7-9 and TRBJ1-5, with D maybe TRBD1 (6 bases). Germline loops: CDR1 SEHNR, CDR2 FQNEAQ (reference sequence). The CDR3 spans 14 residues. V lost 2 bases and J 5 bases, leaving 10 bases between the germline ends.

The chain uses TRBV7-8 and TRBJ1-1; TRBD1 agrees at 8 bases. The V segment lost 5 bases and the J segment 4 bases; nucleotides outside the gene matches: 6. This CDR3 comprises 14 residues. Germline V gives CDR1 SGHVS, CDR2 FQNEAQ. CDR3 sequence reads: CASSQQGVTTEAFF. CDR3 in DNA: TGTGCCAGCAGCCAACAGGGGGTGACCACTGAAGCTTTCTTT.

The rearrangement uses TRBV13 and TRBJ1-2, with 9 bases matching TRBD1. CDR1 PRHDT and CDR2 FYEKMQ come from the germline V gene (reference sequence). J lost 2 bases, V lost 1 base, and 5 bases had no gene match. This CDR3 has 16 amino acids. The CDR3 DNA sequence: TGTGCCAGCAGCTTAGCTCCCGGACAGGGGAACTATGGCTACACCTTC. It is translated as CASSLAPGQGNYGYTF.

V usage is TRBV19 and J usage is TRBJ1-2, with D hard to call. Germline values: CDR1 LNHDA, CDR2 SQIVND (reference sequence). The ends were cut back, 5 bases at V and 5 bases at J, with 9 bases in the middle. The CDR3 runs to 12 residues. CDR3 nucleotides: TGTGCCAGTAGTCGCGACCGTTATGGCTACACCTTC. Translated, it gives CASSRDRYGYTF.